Listed below are T cell receptor beta chains from one sample, sequenced in a study of somatic mutations in cytotoxic T cells in rheumatoid arthritis. Sequenced by immunoSEQ multiplex PCR; TCRdb stores in-frame clones only, minus some. This table holds under 25,000 clones, roughly 85% found once. Sequences were obtained from CD8+ T cells sorted from blood. These receptors originate from a woman in her thirties or forties with rheumatoid arthritis. The CDR3 runs from the conserved cysteine through the conserved F or W. Fields, in order: D gene, V gene, J gene, clone size, CDR3 DNA, CDR3 protein. D genes are given only for firm matches. Some rows have no size entry. The others give once, few or many, or a class for an expanded clone.

d_gene: TRBD2
v_gene: TRBV6-5
j_gene: TRBJ2-7
abundance: few
CDR3nt: TGTGCCAGCAGTTACTGGCTAGCGGGGGGGCCTGGTGAGCAGTACTTC
CDR3aa: CASSYWLAGGPGEQYF

d_gene: -
v_gene: TRBV4-2
j_gene: TRBJ1-1
abundance: few
CDR3nt: TGTGCCAGCAGCCAGTTCGGAGTTAACACTGAAGCTTTCTTT
CDR3aa: CASSQFGVNTEAFF

d_gene: TRBD2
v_gene: TRBV13
j_gene: TRBJ2-1
abundance: once
CDR3nt: TGTGCCAGCAGCTACGGGAAGGGTGGCGGGGGGGCCGACCACAATGAGCAGTTCTTC
CDR3aa: CASSYGKGGGGADHNEQFF

d_gene: TRBD1
v_gene: TRBV13
j_gene: TRBJ2-3
abundance: -
CDR3nt: TGTGCCAGCAGCCCTCCTAGGGACAGGTCCACCACAGATACGCAGTATTTT
CDR3aa: CASSPPRDRSTTDTQYF

d_gene: TRBD2
v_gene: TRBV15
j_gene: TRBJ2-5
abundance: -
CDR3nt: TGTGCCACCAGCAAGAGGACTAGCGGGGGTGGAGAGACCCAGTACTTC
CDR3aa: CATSKRTSGGGETQYF

d_gene: TRBD2
v_gene: TRBV30
j_gene: TRBJ2-3
abundance: -
CDR3nt: TGTGCCTGGAGTGTGGGGGCTAGCGGGACAGATACGCAGTATTTT
CDR3aa: CAWSVGASGTDTQYF

d_gene: -
v_gene: TRBV13
j_gene: TRBJ1-3
abundance: -
CDR3nt: TGTGCCAGCAGATTAGGTCGGGGAATCACTGGAAACACCATATATTTT
CDR3aa: CASRLGRGITGNTIYF

d_gene: -
v_gene: TRBV7-8
j_gene: TRBJ1-1
abundance: -
CDR3nt: TGTGCCAGCAGCTTTCCACAGGGAGGGAGGACTGAAGCTTTCTTT
CDR3aa: CASSFPQGGRTEAFF

d_gene: -
v_gene: TRBV5-1
j_gene: TRBJ1-6
abundance: -
CDR3nt: TGCGCCAGCAGCTTGGGGGGGGTTATTGATTCACCCCTCCACTTT
CDR3aa: CASSLGGVIDSPLHF

d_gene: -
v_gene: TRBV5-6
j_gene: TRBJ2-3
abundance: -
CDR3nt: TGTGCCAGCAGCTTGTGGGGCCTTACAGATACGCAGTATTTT
CDR3aa: CASSLWGLTDTQYF

d_gene: -
v_gene: TRBV2
j_gene: TRBJ2-1
abundance: -
CDR3nt: TGTGCCAGCAGTGAAACGGGAGACCCTTACAATGAGCAGTTCTTC
CDR3aa: CASSETGDPYNEQFF

d_gene: -
v_gene: TRBV30
j_gene: TRBJ1-6
abundance: -
CDR3nt: TGTGCCTGGAGTTCCCTAGACGGGTCACCCCTCCACTTT
CDR3aa: CAWSSLDGSPLHF

d_gene: -
v_gene: TRBV4-1
j_gene: TRBJ2-2
abundance: -
CDR3nt: TGCGCCAGCAGCCAAGTGGGCGGGGCGAACACCGGGGAGCTGTTTTTT
CDR3aa: CASSQVGGANTGELFF

d_gene: -
v_gene: TRBV15
j_gene: TRBJ1-5
abundance: -
CDR3nt: TGTGCCACCAGCAGGGACAGCAGCAATCAGCCCCAGCATTTT
CDR3aa: CATSRDSSNQPQHF

d_gene: -
v_gene: TRBV7-2
j_gene: TRBJ2-5
abundance: -
CDR3nt: TGTGCCAGCAGCTTAGGGGGCCTGGAGACCCAGTACTTC
CDR3aa: CASSLGGLETQYF

d_gene: -
v_gene: TRBV30
j_gene: TRBJ1-4
abundance: -
CDR3nt: TGTGCCTGGAGTGACGGGGGATCTAATGAAAAACTGTTTTTT
CDR3aa: CAWSDGGSNEKLFF

d_gene: -
v_gene: TRBV15
j_gene: TRBJ2-7
abundance: few
CDR3nt: TGTGCCACCAGCACCACCTACGAGCAGTACTTC
CDR3aa: CATSTTYEQYF

d_gene: TRBD1
v_gene: TRBV4-2
j_gene: TRBJ2-7
abundance: medium-sized
CDR3nt: TGTGCCAGCAGCCAAGATTCGGGGACAGGGGGCGACGAGCAGTACTTC
CDR3aa: CASSQDSGTGGDEQYF

d_gene: TRBD2
v_gene: TRBV9
j_gene: TRBJ2-1
abundance: -
CDR3nt: TGTGCCAGCAGCTCCCGGGAGGGGGAGAAGTTCTTC
CDR3aa: CASSSREGEKFF

d_gene: -
v_gene: TRBV15
j_gene: TRBJ2-7
abundance: -
CDR3nt: TGTGCCACCAGCAGAGATACAACCCCCACCTACGAGCAGTACTTC
CDR3aa: CATSRDTTPTYEQYF

d_gene: -
v_gene: TRBV7-8
j_gene: TRBJ2-3
abundance: -
CDR3nt: TGTGCCAGCAGCTCGACAGCAGATACGCAGTATTTT
CDR3aa: CASSSTADTQYF

d_gene: TRBD1
v_gene: TRBV7-8
j_gene: TRBJ1-1
abundance: -
CDR3nt: TGTGCCAGCAGCTTCCTTCCGGGGACAGGGGACACTGAAGCTTTCTTT
CDR3aa: CASSFLPGTGDTEAFF

d_gene: -
v_gene: TRBV7-9
j_gene: TRBJ2-7
abundance: -
CDR3nt: TGTGCCAGCAGCTTAGGGGCTGGCTACGAGCAGTACTTC
CDR3aa: CASSLGAGYEQYF

d_gene: -
v_gene: TRBV28
j_gene: TRBJ2-3
abundance: -
CDR3nt: TGTGCCACCTCGGGCTCACGGGAAGGTAGCAGGGATACGCAGTATTTT
CDR3aa: CATSGSREGSRDTQYF

d_gene: -
v_gene: TRBV6-1
j_gene: TRBJ1-6
abundance: few
CDR3nt: TGTGCCAGCAGTGAAAGCCCAGGGGCATCTAATTCACCCCTCCACTTT
CDR3aa: CASSESPGASNSPLHF

d_gene: -
v_gene: TRBV4-2
j_gene: TRBJ1-6
abundance: -
CDR3nt: TGTGCCAGCAGCCAAGACCTAAACGGGTCACCCCTCCACTTT
CDR3aa: CASSQDLNGSPLHF

d_gene: TRBD1
v_gene: TRBV5-1
j_gene: TRBJ2-1
abundance: -
CDR3nt: TGCGCCAGCAGCCGTCCCGAGACAGGGGTCTACAATGAGCAGTTCTTC
CDR3aa: CASSRPETGVYNEQFF

d_gene: TRBD1
v_gene: TRBV7-9
j_gene: TRBJ1-4
abundance: -
CDR3nt: TGTGCCAGCAGCCGTCCGACAGGGGCTGAAAAACTGTTTTTT
CDR3aa: CASSRPTGAEKLFF

d_gene: -
v_gene: TRBV5-6
j_gene: TRBJ1-4
abundance: -
CDR3nt: TGTGCCAGCAGCTCTGCGGGGTTTAATGAAAAACTGTTTTTT
CDR3aa: CASSSAGFNEKLFF

d_gene: TRBD2
v_gene: TRBV29-1
j_gene: TRBJ2-1
abundance: -
CDR3nt: TGCAGCGTTGACCCTAGCGGGAGCGAGCAGTTCTTC
CDR3aa: CSVDPSGSEQFF

d_gene: -
v_gene: TRBV29-1
j_gene: TRBJ1-2
abundance: -
CDR3nt: TGCAGCGACTACGAAGGCTATGGCTACACCTTC
CDR3aa: CSDYEGYGYTF

d_gene: TRBD2
v_gene: TRBV4-1
j_gene: TRBJ2-1
abundance: -
CDR3nt: TGCGCCAGCAGCCAAGTCCGGGGGGGCGACAATGAGCAGTTCTTC
CDR3aa: CASSQVRGGDNEQFF

d_gene: TRBD2
v_gene: TRBV11-2
j_gene: TRBJ2-1
abundance: -
CDR3nt: TGTGCCAGCCGGGGGATAGGGTGGGAGGGTCTCTACAATGAGCAGTTCTTC
CDR3aa: CASRGIGWEGLYNEQFF

d_gene: TRBD1
v_gene: TRBV5-8
j_gene: TRBJ2-1
abundance: -
CDR3nt: TGTGCCAGCAGCCGGGAGGGACAGGGGAACGCGAATGAGCAGTTCTTC
CDR3aa: CASSREGQGNANEQFF

d_gene: TRBD1
v_gene: TRBV27
j_gene: TRBJ1-5
abundance: -
CDR3nt: TGTGCCAGCAGTGCCTCAGGGGGCGAACAGCCCCAGCATTTT
CDR3aa: CASSASGGEQPQHF

d_gene: -
v_gene: TRBV28
j_gene: TRBJ1-1
abundance: -
CDR3nt: TGTGCCAGCAGTTTATATTCCAGAAACACTGAAGCTTTCTTT
CDR3aa: CASSLYSRNTEAFF

d_gene: TRBD1
v_gene: TRBV6-6
j_gene: TRBJ1-2
abundance: -
CDR3nt: TGTGCCAGCAGTCCTCAGGGGGCGCCCGGCTACACCTTC
CDR3aa: CASSPQGAPGYTF

d_gene: TRBD1
v_gene: TRBV12-5
j_gene: TRBJ1-6
abundance: -
CDR3nt: TGTGCTAGTGGGGGCTCCAGACAGGGCCGGAATTCACCCCTCCACTTT
CDR3aa: CASGGSRQGRNSPLHF

d_gene: TRBD2
v_gene: TRBV7-6
j_gene: TRBJ2-1
abundance: -
CDR3nt: TGTGCCAGCAGTGTCGGGGGGGTCTACAATGAGCAGTTCTTC
CDR3aa: CASSVGGVYNEQFF

d_gene: -
v_gene: TRBV5-1
j_gene: TRBJ1-2
abundance: -
CDR3nt: TGCGCCAGCAGCGCATCAAACTTGCGGGGCTACACCTTC
CDR3aa: CASSASNLRGYTF

d_gene: -
v_gene: TRBV7-9
j_gene: TRBJ2-1
abundance: -
CDR3nt: TGTGCCAGCAGCTTACAGTACAATGAGCAGTTCTTC
CDR3aa: CASSLQYNEQFF

d_gene: -
v_gene: TRBV6-5
j_gene: TRBJ1-3
abundance: -
CDR3nt: TGTGCCAGCAGTTATCTTGCCGAGGGATCTGGAAACACCATATATTTT
CDR3aa: CASSYLAEGSGNTIYF

d_gene: TRBD1
v_gene: TRBV5-4
j_gene: TRBJ2-7
abundance: -
CDR3nt: TGTGCCAGCAGCCCCACAGGGGCCGCCGAGCAGTACTTC
CDR3aa: CASSPTGAAEQYF

d_gene: TRBD1
v_gene: TRBV19
j_gene: TRBJ2-7
abundance: -
CDR3nt: TGTGCCAGTAGTATCGCCGGGACAGGATCCTACGAGCAGTACTTC
CDR3aa: CASSIAGTGSYEQYF

d_gene: -
v_gene: TRBV15
j_gene: TRBJ2-5
abundance: -
CDR3nt: TGTGCCACCAGCACACGGGACACCCAAGAGACCCAGTACTTC
CDR3aa: CATSTRDTQETQYF

d_gene: -
v_gene: TRBV9
j_gene: TRBJ2-1
abundance: few
CDR3nt: TGTGCCAGCAGCGTAGAAGGGGAAAGGTTTGAGCAGTTCTTC
CDR3aa: CASSVEGERFEQFF

d_gene: -
v_gene: TRBV19
j_gene: TRBJ1-1
abundance: -
CDR3nt: TGTGCCAGTAGCCTATCAGGGTGGAACACTGAAGCTTTCTTT
CDR3aa: CASSLSGWNTEAFF

d_gene: TRBD2
v_gene: TRBV7-9
j_gene: TRBJ2-3
abundance: -
CDR3nt: TGTGCCAGCACCTTAATAGCGGGGGGCACAGATACGCAGTATTTT
CDR3aa: CASTLIAGGTDTQYF

d_gene: -
v_gene: TRBV7-9
j_gene: TRBJ1-2
abundance: -
CDR3nt: TGTGCCAGCAGCCCCGTCCCGGAGGTCGAAGGCTACACCTTC
CDR3aa: CASSPVPEVEGYTF

d_gene: -
v_gene: TRBV4-1
j_gene: TRBJ2-7
abundance: few
CDR3nt: TGCGCCAGCAGCTCCAGCTACGAGCAGTACTTC
CDR3aa: CASSSSYEQYF

d_gene: -
v_gene: TRBV7-2
j_gene: TRBJ2-7
abundance: -
CDR3nt: TGTGCCGCGGGGCCGAGCTCCTACGAGCAGTACTTC
CDR3aa: CAAGPSSYEQYF

d_gene: -
v_gene: TRBV15
j_gene: TRBJ1-4
abundance: -
CDR3nt: TGTGCCACCAGCCAGCTTGCCGGGGCTAATGAAAAACTGTTTTTT
CDR3aa: CATSQLAGANEKLFF

d_gene: -
v_gene: TRBV5-4
j_gene: TRBJ2-7
abundance: few
CDR3nt: TGTGCCAGCAGCTTGGACCTGGGCATTGGCTACGAGCAGTACTTC
CDR3aa: CASSLDLGIGYEQYF

d_gene: -
v_gene: TRBV29-1
j_gene: TRBJ2-2
abundance: -
CDR3nt: TGCAGCGTTGAGGGCGGGATCAACACCGGGGAGCTGTTTTTT
CDR3aa: CSVEGGINTGELFF

d_gene: -
v_gene: TRBV6-6
j_gene: TRBJ1-2
abundance: -
CDR3nt: TGTGCCAGCAGTCACGGTACGGGGAATGGCTACACCTTC
CDR3aa: CASSHGTGNGYTF

d_gene: -
v_gene: TRBV6-5
j_gene: TRBJ2-7
abundance: -
CDR3nt: TGTGCCAGCAGTTACCGTCTACTCTACGAGCAGTACTTC
CDR3aa: CASSYRLLYEQYF

d_gene: -
v_gene: TRBV4-2
j_gene: TRBJ2-1
abundance: -
CDR3nt: TGTGCCAGCAGCCAAGATGAGATGACACCTCCGATGTTCTTC
CDR3aa: CASSQDEMTPPMFF

d_gene: TRBD2
v_gene: TRBV11-2
j_gene: TRBJ2-2
abundance: -
CDR3nt: TGTGCCAGCAGCTTAGGGACTAGTACGAACACCGGGGAGCTGTTTTTT
CDR3aa: CASSLGTSTNTGELFF

d_gene: -
v_gene: TRBV6-4
j_gene: TRBJ1-5
abundance: -
CDR3nt: TGTGCCAGAAGGGAGGGGATAGGGAATCAGCCCCAGCATTTT
CDR3aa: CARREGIGNQPQHF